This T cell receptor beta chain comes out of a study of T cell changes during pregnancy in multiple sclerosis. Assay used: immunoSEQ multiplex PCR; TCRdb lists only in-frame clones, some missing. The sample gives about 64,000 clones, around 90% of which show up once; 1.3% is in the top ten. This clone was seen only once. There are 23 residues in the CDR3. Trimming at V came to 0 bases and at J to 0 bases, leaving 22 bases not matched to a gene. In germline, CDR1 is ENHRY, CDR2 SYGVKD. The clonotype comes from a female donor with multiple sclerosis, enrolled in a pregnancy study. The gene calls are TRBV10-3 and TRBJ2-1, with 8 nucleotides matching TRBD1. Sample: peripheral blood, taken in the second trimester of pregnancy. In DNA, the CDR3 is TGTGCCATCAGTGAGTCGACCATTGGAGGAGGAGACAGGGGTTTTGCCTCCTACAATGAGCAGTTCTTC. It yields the protein CAISESTIGGGDRGFASYNEQFF.